The 27 T cell receptor beta chains reported below all come from one sample, sequenced in a study of CD8+ T cells in alopecia areata (dated by TCRdb to 2017 to 2018). Library preparation was by the immunoSEQ multiplex PCR assay. RNA was extracted from all samples and reverse transcribed into cDNA, which served as template for TCR sequencing. Held by TCRdb, this immuneACCESS table contains in-frame sequences only and omits some clones. Under half of the omission traces to an unresolved V gene where checked; the cause of the rest is unknown. This sample gives around 200,000 clones in total; less than 70% of them show up just once. 10% to 12% of the sample is held by the ten biggest clonotypes. Explained via the paper, the time point label denotes: 24 weeks on oral tofacitinib. The treatment or condition label on this specimen signifies: oral pan-JAK inhibitor, 5-10 mg twice daily. Sample: CD8+ T cells sorted from blood, taken at week 24, from a patient treated with tofacitinib. These receptors were obtained from a human donor with alopecia areata.

The rearrangement links TRBV7-2 to TRBJ2-3; the match to TRBD2 covers 10 bases. Germline V gene data show CDR1 as SGHTA and CDR2 as FQGNSA. The CDR3 spans 18 residues. Unmatched junction bases numbered 12, after V lost 5 bases and J lost 1 base. The CDR3 DNA reads as TGTGCCAGCAGCCTACTGGGAGCGGGGGGGCAAGGCACAGATACGCAGTATTTT. This sequence encodes CASSLLGAGGQGTDTQYF.

The gene calls are TRBV10-2 and TRBJ2-1; D is ambiguous. The CDR3 totals 13 residues. The V end lost 4 bases, the J end lost 6 bases, and 10 bases lay between the germline ends. Germline-derived CDR1 and CDR2 are WSHSY and SAAADI. DNA for the CDR3: TGCGCCAGCAGTGTTGGCGGTTCCAATGAGCAGTTCTTC. Translating it yields CASSVGGSNEQFF.

V usage is TRBV7-9 and J usage is TRBJ1-2; 9 nucleotides match TRBD1. After removal of 1 base from V and 2 bases from J, the junction contained 5 bases not matched to a gene. Germline CDR1 is SEHNR and CDR2 is FQNEAQ (reference sequence). The CDR3 runs to 16 residues. The CDR3 region is CASSLVGTGRNYGYTF. The CDR3 DNA follows: TGTGCCAGCAGCTTAGTGGGGACAGGGAGGAACTATGGCTACACCTTC.

V is TRBV27 and J is TRBJ2-7; 7 nucleotides match TRBD2. The length of the CDR3 is 14 residues. The germline CDR1 and CDR2 sequences are MNHEY and SMNVEV (reference sequence). The V segment lost 3 bases and the J segment 5 bases; nucleotides outside the gene matches: 7. As DNA, the CDR3 is TGTGCCAGCAGTTTGGGGGGGTTCGTCAACGAGCAGTACTTC. Translating it yields CASSLGGFVNEQYF.

The genes are TRBV13 and TRBJ1-6, with D hard to call. The CDR3 length is 15 residues. V lost 0 bases and J 7 bases, leaving 10 bases between the germline ends. Germline CDR1 and CDR2: PRHDT and FYEKMQ (reference sequence). In DNA form, the CDR3 reads TGTGCCAGCAGCTTAGGCCAGGTGGGGAATTCACCCCTCCACTTT. This codes for CASSLGQVGNSPLHF. Looking up the rest from reference TRBV13 and TRBJ1-6 gives the full variable domain: AAGVIQSPRHLIKEKRETATLKCYPIPRHDTVYWYQQGPGQDPQFLISFYEKMQSDKGSIPDRFSAQQFSDYHSELNMSSLELGDSALYFCASSLGQVGNSPLHFGNGTRLTVT.

V is TRBV7-3 and J is TRBJ2-7; TRBD1 aligns across 7 bases. The V segment lost 5 bases and the J segment 6 bases; nucleotides outside the gene matches: 16. Germline-derived CDR1 and CDR2 are SGHTA and FQGTGA. The CDR3 extends over 16 amino acids. CDR3 sequence: CASSPGWRQGDREQYF. As DNA, the CDR3 is TGTGCCAGCAGCCCCGGTTGGAGACAGGGCGATCGCGAGCAGTACTTC.

This clone has a handful of counts. One junction end does not reproduce the germline sequence, and a read error may be involved. Other DNA sequences in the sample encode the same CDR3. The chain carries TRBV10-2 and TRBJ1-1; D remains ambiguous. Germline V gene lookup returns CDR1 WSHSY and CDR2 SAAADI. CDR3 length: 14 residues. The CDR3 reads CASSESLGVTEAFF. CDR3 DNA: TGCGCGAGCAGTGAGTCTTTAGGAGTGACTGAAGCTTTCTTT.

The rearrangement links TRBV14 to TRBJ1-2; D gene unclear. The CDR3 is 13 amino acids. V was clipped by 0 bases and J by 8 bases, with 10 bases between them. Germline loops: CDR1 SGHDN, CDR2 FVKESK. CDR3 sequence (DNA): TGTGCCAGCAGCCAAGAGGGGTGGAGCGGCTACACCTTC. Encoded protein: CASSQEGWSGYTF.

The V and J genes are TRBV7-9 and TRBJ2-7, with TRBD1 identical over 7 bases. Per germline, CDR1 SEHNR and CDR2 FQNEAQ (reference sequence). Trimming removed 0 bases from V and 1 base from J; junction bases left unmatched: 9. This CDR3 spans 17 amino acids. Here the CDR3 reads CASSLASSGQLSYEQYF. The CDR3 nucleotides read TGTGCCAGCAGCTTAGCCTCATCGGGACAGCTGTCCTACGAGCAGTACTTC.

The chain joins TRBV27 to TRBJ1-5, with a possible D match to TRBD1 (6 bases). CDR3 size: 14 residues. Trimming shortened V by 6 bases and J by 1 base, and 10 bases separated the two germline ends. Germline V CDR1 and CDR2: MNHEY, SMNVEV (reference sequence). CDR3 bases: TGTGCCAGCAGGAAGGGGGAGAGCAATCAGCCCCAGCATTTT. Translation: CASRKGESNQPQHF.

This CDR3 is CASSFQGYGYTF. DNA of the CDR3: TGTGCCAGCAGCTTTCAAGGCTATGGCTACACCTTC. The chain couples TRBV5-6 to TRBJ1-2; D is unclear. The V end lost 2 bases, the J end lost 4 bases, and 6 bases lay between the germline ends. The CDR3 spans 12 residues. Germline assignment: CDR1 SGHDT and CDR2 YYEEEE.

J is TRBJ1-2 and V is TRBV11-3; 10 bases map to TRBD1. Germline lookup yields CDR1 SGHNT and CDR2 YENEEA. The J segment lost 2 bases and the V segment lost 5 bases, leaving 14 bases of the junction unmatched. The CDR3 has 18 amino acids. The CDR3 bases are TGTGCCAGCAGCCCTACTGCACTACGGACAGGGGGAAACTATGGCTACACCTTC. Translation: CASSPTALRTGGNYGYTF.

This sequence joins TRBV6-5 and TRBJ1-2; D not resolved. Trimming left V 5 bases short and J 5 bases short, with 12 bases between. The CDR3 consists of 13 residues. The germline V gene encodes CDR1 MNHEY and CDR2 SVGAGI. CDR3 loop: CASSGDPRYGYTF. The DNA for the CDR3 is TGTGCCAGCAGTGGGGATCCCCGGTATGGCTACACCTTC.

This clone has a single count. The gene calls are TRBV27 and TRBJ2-7; D remains unclear. CDR3 length equals 12 residues. The germline V gene encodes CDR1 MNHEY and CDR2 SMNVEV (reference sequence). V was trimmed by 5 bases and J by 1 base, leaving 6 bases between them. In DNA, the CDR3 is TGTGCCAGCAGTCAGAATTCCTACGAGCAGTACTTC. Amino acid sequence: CASSQNSYEQYF.

This clone is a singleton in its sample. V usage is TRBV14 and J usage is TRBJ2-3; unclear D gene. The CDR3 spans 16 residues. CDR1 is SGHDN, CDR2 FVKESK, per germline. The V end was cut by 0 bases, the J end by 4 bases, with 14 bases between. The CDR3 loop reads CASSQDEATWSDTQYF. CDR3 sequence (DNA): TGTGCCAGCAGCCAAGATGAGGCGACCTGGTCAGATACGCAGTATTTT.

This clone was seen just once. The V gene is TRBV6-5, the J gene TRBJ2-1; 8 positions agree with TRBD2. Trimming at V came to 2 bases and at J to 7 bases, leaving 7 bases not matched to a gene. CDR1 MNHEY and CDR2 SVGAGI come from the germline V gene. This CDR3 comprises 15 residues. CDR3 nucleotide sequence: TGTGCCAGCAGTTACACGGGGGGGCCGGTAAATGAGCAGTTCTTC. This sequence encodes CASSYTGGPVNEQFF.

The CDR3, as DNA: TGTGCCTGCCTTACAGGGGACACTGAAGCTTTCTTT. This encodes CACLTGDTEAFF. The chain employs TRBV30 and TRBJ1-1; 7 bases are shared with TRBD1. V was clipped by 6 bases and J by 3 bases; unmatched bases: 4. Looked up from germline, CDR1 is GTSNPN and CDR2 is SVGIG (reference sequence). The CDR3 is made up of 12 amino acids.

This chain links TRBV10-3 with TRBJ1-1; a weak D match, TRBD1 (5 bases). Germline V gene lookup returns CDR1 ENHRY and CDR2 SYGVKD. Trimming took 8 bases from V and 2 from J, leaving 15 bases between them. There are 14 residues in the CDR3. CDR3 sequence reads: CAIGAGGRNTEAFF. DNA of the CDR3: TGTGCCATCGGGGCGGGAGGGAGAAACACTGAAGCTTTCTTT.

This chain links TRBV4-3 with TRBJ1-5, with D possibly TRBD1 on 5 matching bases. The CDR3 is 15 amino acids. CDR1 and CDR2 (germline): LGHNA, YSLEER. Between the trimmed V and J ends, which lost 1 base and 6 bases, there was a span of 13 bases. CDR3 region: CASSQVWQGGQPQHF. The CDR3, as DNA: TGCGCCAGCAGCCAAGTTTGGCAGGGAGGTCAGCCCCAGCATTTT.

This chain uses TRBV29-1 with TRBJ2-1; 12 nucleotides line up with TRBD2. The trim removed 5 bases at V and 5 bases at J, leaving 7 bases unmatched. The length of the CDR3 is 15 residues. Per the germline V gene, CDR1 is SQVTM and CDR2 is ANQGSEA. The CDR3 is CSVLLAGGRNNEQFF. Here the CDR3 DNA reads TGCAGCGTTCTACTAGCGGGGGGCCGCAACAATGAGCAGTTCTTC.

The rearrangement uses TRBV30 and TRBJ2-5; D is unresolved. The last part of the DNA fits TRBJ2-7 better; the J call may be wrong. Germline V gene lookup returns CDR1 GTSNPN and CDR2 SVGIG (reference sequence). This CDR3 region has 12 residues. CDR3 protein: CAWADGAYEQYF. As DNA, the CDR3 is TGTGCCTGGGCGGACGGTGCCTACGAGCAGTACTTC.

This rearrangement joins TRBV29-1 to TRBJ1-1; TRBD1 matches at 7 bases. CDR1 and CDR2 (germline): SQVTM, ANQGSEA. The CDR3 is 13 amino acids. V was pared by 3 bases and J by 1 base, with 2 bases of the junction left unmatched. DNA for the CDR3: TGCAGCGTTGATAACAGGGGGAACACTGAAGCTTTCTTT. This encodes CSVDNRGNTEAFF. Drawing the rest from reference TRBV29-1 and TRBJ1-1, the complete variable domain is SAVISQKPSRDICQRGTSLTIQCQVDSQVTMMFWYRQQPGQSLTLIATANQGSEATYESGFVIDKFPISRPNLTFSTLTVSNMSPEDSSIYLCSVDNRGNTEAFFGQGTRLTVV.

This clone appeared a few times. This sequence joins TRBV5-1 and TRBJ2-7, with D perhaps matching TRBD1 (6 bases). The germline V gene has CDR1 SGHRS and CDR2 YFSETQ. V lost 1 base and J 5 bases, leaving 13 bases between the germline ends. CDR3 size: 14 residues. In DNA form, the CDR3 reads TGCGCCAGCAGCTTGAGGCCAGGGGCCGACGAGCAGTACTTC. This gives the protein CASSLRPGADEQYF.

CDR3 bases: TGTGCCAGCAGTCCACAGGGAAACCAGCCCCAGCATTTT. Protein sequence: CASSPQGNQPQHF. The V gene is TRBV2, the J gene TRBJ1-5; D possibly corresponds to TRBD1 (6 bases). V lost 5 bases to trimming and J lost 7 bases, with 12 bases between them. Germline V gene data show CDR1 as SNHLY and CDR2 as FYNNEI. This CDR3 is 13 amino acids long. Combining the CDR3 with reference TRBV2 and TRBJ1-5 gives the whole variable domain EPEVTQTPSHQVTQMGQEVILRCVPISNHLYFYWYRQILGQKVEFLVSFYNNEISEKSEIFDDQFSVERPDGSNFTLKIRSTKLEDSAMYFCASSPQGNQPQHFGDGTRLSIL.

This clone was seen more than once but under ten times. Different DNA sequences within this sample yield the same CDR3. The chain employs TRBV30 and TRBJ1-5, with D hard to call. V lost 3 bases to trimming and J lost 0 bases, with 6 bases between them. The germline V gene has CDR1 GTSNPN and CDR2 SVGIG (reference sequence). The CDR3 length is 13 residues. The CDR3 nucleotides are TGTGCCTGGAGCTACGGTAGCAATCAGCCCCAGCATTTT. Its protein is CAWSYGSNQPQHF.

This clone was counted a few times. The V gene is TRBV10-1, the J gene TRBJ1-2, with a possible D match to TRBD1 (5 bases). The V gene's germline CDR1 is WNHNN and CDR2 SYGVQD (reference sequence). This CDR3 has 15 amino acids. Trimming left V 0 bases short and J 8 bases short, with 16 bases between. The chain's CDR3 is CASSESGQGPDGYTF. The CDR3 region has the DNA TGCGCCAGCAGTGAGTCGGGGCAGGGACCGGACGGCTACACCTTC.

For this clone: Since a far larger clone is one base different, this is likely a read error. Other DNA sequences within the sample encode an identical CDR3. This rearrangement joins TRBV5-1 to TRBJ2-7, with 12 bases identical to TRBD1. Unmatched junction bases numbered 1, after V lost 1 base and J lost 2 bases. The CDR3 length is 15 residues. CDR1 is SGHRS and CDR2 is YFSETQ in the germline V gene. The DNA for the CDR3 is TGCGCCAGCAGCTTGAGGGACAGGGGGCCCTACGAGCAGTACTTC. Protein: CASSLRDRGPYEQYF.